The rows below give T cell receptor beta chains drawn from one sample of a study of blood T cell repertoires in COVID-19. Some clones are missing from TCRdb's copy, which holds only in-frame ones; the method was immunoSEQ multiplex PCR. In the table there are fewer than 150,000 clones, 87% of which are singletons. The sample comprised peripheral blood. These receptor sequences come from a human donor in a cohort sampled during active COVID-19. The CDR3 runs from the conserved cysteine through the conserved F or W. The D gene is left open where the match is weak. Not every row has a clone size; where given, it reads once, few, many or a size class.

v_gene,d_gene,abundance,j_gene,CDR3nt,CDR3aa
TRBV14,.,.,TRBJ2-7,TGTGCCAGCAGCCCTATCGACAGTGATACATCCTACGAGCAGTACTTC,CASSPIDSDTSYEQYF
TRBV19,TRBD1,.,TRBJ1-2,TGTGCCAGTAGTTTTCAGGGGGTGAATGGCTACACCTTC,CASSFQGVNGYTF
TRBV7-6,TRBD1,.,TRBJ2-3,TGTGCCAGCACCCCGACAGGGGGCACAGATACGCAGTATTTT,CASTPTGGTDTQYF
TRBV6-5,TRBD1,.,TRBJ2-3,TGTGCCAGCAGAAGGACAGGGAGCACAGATACGCAGTATTTT,CASRRTGSTDTQYF
TRBV7-8,.,.,TRBJ2-1,TGTGCCAGCAGACCCACTAGCTCCTACAATGAGCAGTTCTTC,CASRPTSSYNEQFF
TRBV5-6,.,.,TRBJ2-7,TGTGCCAGCAGCACCGACAGGGGAGGGGGCGAGCAGTACTTC,CASSTDRGGGEQYF
TRBV29-1,TRBD1,.,TRBJ2-1,TGCAGCGTCTCACGGGGACAGGGGGCTATGAGCTCCTACAATGAGCAGTTCTTC,CSVSRGQGAMSSYNEQFF
TRBV7-2,.,.,TRBJ1-5,TGTGCCAGCAGCTTTGGAGGGCACAATCAGCCCCAGCATTTT,CASSFGGHNQPQHF
TRBV6-5,.,.,TRBJ2-7,TGTGCCAGCAGTAACACAGGGCCCCTCTACGAGCAGTACTTC,CASSNTGPLYEQYF
TRBV30,.,.,TRBJ1-5,TGTGCCTGGAGTGTAGGGCGCGGGCGAGATCAGCCCCAGCATTTT,CAWSVGRGRDQPQHF
TRBV2,.,.,TRBJ1-6,TGTGCCAGCAGTGAAAGAAGCTACGGAGGTTCACCCCTCCACTTT,CASSERSYGGSPLHF
TRBV2,TRBD1,.,TRBJ1-4,TGTGCCAGCAGTGGTCAGGGGGGTGAAAAACTGTTTTTT,CASSGQGGEKLFF
TRBV11-2,.,.,TRBJ1-2,TGTGCCAGCAGCTTAGTCCCCGGAGGCTATGCTACTAACTATGGCTACACCTTC,CASSLVPGGYATNYGYTF
TRBV6-6,TRBD1,.,TRBJ1-2,TGTGCCAGCAGTTACCCTGACAGGGGGCGAGACCATGGCTACACCTTC,CASSYPDRGRDHGYTF
TRBV5-4,.,few,TRBJ2-2,TGTGCCAGCAGCTTGTATGGAGGGAACACCGGGGAGCTGTTTTTT,CASSLYGGNTGELFF
TRBV6-1,.,.,TRBJ1-4,TGTGCCAGCAGTGCTACTCATTCGGGGTCTAATGAAAAACTGTTTTTT,CASSATHSGSNEKLFF
TRBV7-9,TRBD1,.,TRBJ1-1,TGTGCCAGCAGCTTTCGGGACAGGGGATCGAGAGTGACTGAAGCTTTCTTT,CASSFRDRGSRVTEAFF
TRBV12-5,.,.,TRBJ2-1,TGTGCTAGTGGTTTGTACAGCTACAATGAGCAGTTCTTC,CASGLYSYNEQFF
TRBV7-2,TRBD1,.,TRBJ1-1,TGTGCCAGCAGACGCGCCGGGACAGGGATTCTTTTCTTT,CASRRAGTGILFF
TRBV11-2,.,.,TRBJ2-6,TGTGCCAGCAGCCTCCAATACCGAGGGGGGGCCAACGTCCTGACTTTC,CASSLQYRGGANVLTF
TRBV19,.,once,TRBJ2-5,TGTGCCAGTAGTATCAGGGGAGCGCAAGAGACCCAGTACTTC,CASSIRGAQETQYF
TRBV18,.,.,TRBJ1-1,TGTGCCAGCTCACCACTAGATTTTGAAGCTTTCTTT,CASSPLDFEAFF
TRBV24-1,.,once,TRBJ2-3,TGTGCCACCAGTCCCGGGGGAGATACGCAGTATTTT,CATSPGGDTQYF
TRBV5-1,TRBD1,once,TRBJ1-1,TGCGCCAGCAGCCTGAGGACAGGGATGAACACTGAAGCTTTCTTT,CASSLRTGMNTEAFF
TRBV5-1,TRBD1,.,TRBJ2-2,TGCGCCAGCAGCTCTGGACAGGGCGCGAACACCGGGGAGCTGTTTTTT,CASSSGQGANTGELFF
TRBV6-5,TRBD1,once,TRBJ1-1,TGTGCCAGCAGCCGCGACAGGGGTGTCACTGAAGCTTTCTTT,CASSRDRGVTEAFF
TRBV7-9,.,.,TRBJ2-2,TGTGCCAGCAGCTTAACAGTAACCGGGGAGCTGTTTTTT,CASSLTVTGELFF
TRBV3-1/TRBV3-2,.,.,TRBJ1-2,TGTGCCAGCAGCCTTCTACAGGGCGGCTATGGCTACACCTTC,CASSLLQGGYGYTF
TRBV10-1,.,.,TRBJ2-7,TGCGCCAGCAGTCGATACAGGGTAGACGAGCAGTACTTC,CASSRYRVDEQYF
TRBV5-5,.,.,TRBJ1-2,TGTGCCAGCACCGCGACAGATACCACCCTCTATGGCTACACCTTC,CASTATDTTLYGYTF
TRBV5-1,TRBD1,.,TRBJ2-1,TGCGCCAGCAGCTTGGAAACAGGGGCTCAGAGGGAGAATGAGCAGTTCTTC,CASSLETGAQRENEQFF
TRBV5-1,.,.,TRBJ1-1,TGCGCCAGCAGCTCAACCGGGGTGAACACTGAAGCTTTCTTT,CASSSTGVNTEAFF
TRBV7-9,.,.,TRBJ2-1,TGTGCCAGCAGCATTATGGACAGTTTGTACAATGAGCAGTTCTTC,CASSIMDSLYNEQFF
TRBV23-1,.,.,TRBJ2-1,TGCGCCAGCAGTCAATCGTACTACAGGGCCGGATACAATGAGCAGTTCTTC,CASSQSYYRAGYNEQFF
TRBV6-6,TRBD2,.,TRBJ2-1,TGTGCCAGCAGTAATAGCGGGGGCCCTAACAATGAGCAGTTCTTC,CASSNSGGPNNEQFF
TRBV10-2,.,.,TRBJ2-1,TGCGCCAGCAGTGACGCGCCGGGCTCCTACAATGAGCAGTTCTTC,CASSDAPGSYNEQFF
TRBV11-2,.,.,TRBJ1-1,TGTGCCAGCAGCCCCGCCCTACTACGGATGAACACTGAAGCTTTCTTT,CASSPALLRMNTEAFF
TRBV5-1,.,few,TRBJ2-7,TGCGCCAGCAGCTTGGAACCCGGGAGCTATTCCTACGAGCAGTACTTC,CASSLEPGSYSYEQYF
TRBV27,TRBD1,.,TRBJ1-5,TGTGCCAGCAGTCGACAGGGGCGGCAGCCCCAGCATTTT,CASSRQGRQPQHF
TRBV4-1,TRBD2,.,TRBJ2-1,TGCGCCAGCAGCCAGTTCCTAGCGGGGGACTCTCGCTACAATGAGCAGTTCTTC,CASSQFLAGDSRYNEQFF
TRBV2,.,.,TRBJ2-3,TGTGCCAGCAGACCGAACTCAGATACGCAGTATTTT,CASRPNSDTQYF
TRBV6-1,TRBD1,once,TRBJ2-7,TGTGCCAGCAGTAAAGCAGAGTCAGGGGGTCGCGAGCAGTACTTC,CASSKAESGGREQYF
TRBV12-5,TRBD1,.,TRBJ1-1,TGTGCTAGTGCCCGGGACAGAGGGGCCCTGAACACTGAAGCTTTCTTT,CASARDRGALNTEAFF
TRBV29-1,.,.,TRBJ2-6,TGCAGCGTACACAGGGCTGGGGCCAACGTCCTGACTTTC,CSVHRAGANVLTF